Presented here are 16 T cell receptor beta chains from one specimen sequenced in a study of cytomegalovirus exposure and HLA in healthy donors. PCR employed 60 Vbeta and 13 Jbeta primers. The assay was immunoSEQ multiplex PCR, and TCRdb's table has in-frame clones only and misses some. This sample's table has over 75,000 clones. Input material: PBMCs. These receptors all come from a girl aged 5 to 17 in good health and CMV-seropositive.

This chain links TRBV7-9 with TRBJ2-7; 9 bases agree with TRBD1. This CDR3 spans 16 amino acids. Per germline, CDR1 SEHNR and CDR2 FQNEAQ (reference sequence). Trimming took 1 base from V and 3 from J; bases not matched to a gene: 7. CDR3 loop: CASSLVGTGMLYEQYV. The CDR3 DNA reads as TGTGCCAGCAGCTTAGTGGGGACAGGGATGCTCTACGAGCAGTACGTC.

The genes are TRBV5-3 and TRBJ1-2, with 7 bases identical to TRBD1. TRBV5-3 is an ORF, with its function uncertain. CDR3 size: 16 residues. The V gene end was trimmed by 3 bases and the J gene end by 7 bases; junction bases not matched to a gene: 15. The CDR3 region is CARSSLNDPTGSGYTF. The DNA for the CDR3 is TGTGCCAGAAGCTCTTTAAACGATCCGACAGGGTCTGGCTACACCTTC.

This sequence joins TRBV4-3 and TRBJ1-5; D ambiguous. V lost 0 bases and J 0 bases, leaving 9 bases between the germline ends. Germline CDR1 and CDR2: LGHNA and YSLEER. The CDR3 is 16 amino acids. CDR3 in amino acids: CASSQDVSYSNQPQHF. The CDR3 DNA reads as TGCGCCAGCAGCCAAGACGTGTCCTATAGCAATCAGCCCCAGCATTTT.

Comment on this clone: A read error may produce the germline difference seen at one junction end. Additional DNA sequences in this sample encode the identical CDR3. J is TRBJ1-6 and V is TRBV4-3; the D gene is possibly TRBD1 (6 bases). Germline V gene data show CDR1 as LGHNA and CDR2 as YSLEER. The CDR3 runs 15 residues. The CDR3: CASSQGGGEYSPLHF. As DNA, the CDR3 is TGCGCCAGCAGCCAAGGAGGGGGAGAGTATTCACCCCTACACTTT.

CDR3 nucleotides: TGCGCCAGCAGCCAAGGGCCTGGGGCCAACGTCCTGACTTTC. Protein product: CASSQGPGANVLTF. The chain has TRBV4-1 and TRBJ2-6; D is unclear. CDR1 is MGHRA, CDR2 YSYEKL, per germline. The CDR3 sequence is 14 residues long. The V gene lost 1 base and the J gene lost 2 bases, with 3 bases spanning the gap.

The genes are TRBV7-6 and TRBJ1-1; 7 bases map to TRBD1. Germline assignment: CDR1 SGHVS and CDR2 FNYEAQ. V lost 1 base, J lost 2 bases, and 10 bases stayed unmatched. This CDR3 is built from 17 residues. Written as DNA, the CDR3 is TGTGCCAGCAGCTTAGAAGGATTACAGGGGCTCAACACTGAAGCTTTCTTT. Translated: CASSLEGLQGLNTEAFF.

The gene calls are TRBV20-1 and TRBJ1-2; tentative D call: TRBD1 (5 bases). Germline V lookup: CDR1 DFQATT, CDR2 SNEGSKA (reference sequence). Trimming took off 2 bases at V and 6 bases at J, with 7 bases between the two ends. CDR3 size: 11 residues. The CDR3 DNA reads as TGCAGTGCTAGAACGGGGGATGGCTACACCTTC. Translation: CSARTGDGYTF.

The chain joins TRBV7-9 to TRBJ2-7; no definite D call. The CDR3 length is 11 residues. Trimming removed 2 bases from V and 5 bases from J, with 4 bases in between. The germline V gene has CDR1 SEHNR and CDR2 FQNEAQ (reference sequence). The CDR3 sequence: CASSLINEQYF. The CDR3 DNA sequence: TGTGCCAGCAGCTTAATAAACGAGCAGTACTTC.

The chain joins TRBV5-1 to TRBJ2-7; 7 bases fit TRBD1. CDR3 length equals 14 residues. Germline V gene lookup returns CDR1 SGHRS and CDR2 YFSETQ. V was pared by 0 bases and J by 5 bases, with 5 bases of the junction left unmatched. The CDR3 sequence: CASSLGQGLDEQYF. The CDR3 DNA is TGCGCCAGCAGCTTGGGACAGGGCTTAGACGAGCAGTACTTC. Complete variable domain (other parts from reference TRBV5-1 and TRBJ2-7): KAGVTQTPRYLIKTRGQQVTLSCSPISGHRSVSWYQQTPGQGLQFLFEYFSETQRNKGNFPGRFSGRQFSNSRSEMNVSTLELGDSALYLCASSLGQGLDEQYFGPGTRLTVT.

Here the CDR3 DNA reads TGTGCCAGCAGCTTAACATCGGGACAGGGTGATTTCGAGACCCAGTACTTC. The encoded protein is CASSLTSGQGDFETQYF. V usage is TRBV7-9 and J usage is TRBJ2-5; TRBD1 aligns across 9 bases. The CDR3 contains 17 residues. Trimming removed 2 bases from V and 5 bases from J; junction bases left unmatched: 12. Germline assignment: CDR1 SEHNR and CDR2 FQNEAQ (reference sequence).

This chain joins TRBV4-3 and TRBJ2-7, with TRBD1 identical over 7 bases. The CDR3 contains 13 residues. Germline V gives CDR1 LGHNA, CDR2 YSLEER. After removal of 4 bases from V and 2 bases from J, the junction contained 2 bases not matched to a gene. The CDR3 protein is CASSLGTAYEQYF. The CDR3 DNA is TGCGCCAGCAGCCTAGGGACAGCCTACGAGCAGTACTTC.

The CDR3 nucleotides read TGTGCCAGTACCCTAAAATCGACAGGGTATGGCTACACCTTC. As protein: CASTLKSTGYGYTF. This chain links TRBV19 with TRBJ1-2; 7 bases are a match to TRBD1. Germline V lookup: CDR1 LNHDA, CDR2 SQIVND (reference sequence). V shed 7 bases and J 5 bases; nucleotides not matched to a gene: 10. The CDR3 consists of 14 residues.

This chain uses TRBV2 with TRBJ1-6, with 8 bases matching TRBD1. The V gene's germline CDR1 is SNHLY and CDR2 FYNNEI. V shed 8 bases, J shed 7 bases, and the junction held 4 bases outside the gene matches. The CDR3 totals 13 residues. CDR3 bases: TGTGCCAGCCGGACAGGGCTGAATTCACCCCTCCACTTT. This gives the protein CASRTGLNSPLHF. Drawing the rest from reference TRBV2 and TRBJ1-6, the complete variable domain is EPEVTQTPSHQVTQMGQEVILRCVPISNHLYFYWYRQILGQKVEFLVSFYNNEISEKSEIFDDQFSVERPDGSNFTLKIRSTKLEDSAMYFCASRTGLNSPLHFGNGTRLTVT.

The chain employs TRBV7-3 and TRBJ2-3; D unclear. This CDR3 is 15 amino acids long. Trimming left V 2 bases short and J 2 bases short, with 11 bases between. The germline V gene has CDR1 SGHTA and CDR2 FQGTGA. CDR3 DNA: TGTGCCAGCAGCTTAGGGTCGGAGTACACAGATACGCAGTATTTT. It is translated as CASSLGSEYTDTQYF.

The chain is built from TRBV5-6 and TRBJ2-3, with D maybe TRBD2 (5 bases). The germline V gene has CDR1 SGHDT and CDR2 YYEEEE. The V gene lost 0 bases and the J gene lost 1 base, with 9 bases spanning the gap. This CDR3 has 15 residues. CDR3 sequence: CASSLAGAGTDTQYF. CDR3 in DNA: TGTGCCAGCAGCTTGGCTGGAGCGGGCACAGATACGCAGTATTTT. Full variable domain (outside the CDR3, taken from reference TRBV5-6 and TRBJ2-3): DAGVTQSPTHLIKTRGQQVTLRCSPKSGHDTVSWYQQALGQGPQFIFQYYEEEERQRGNFPDRFSGHQFPNYSSELNVNALLLGDSALYLCASSLAGAGTDTQYFGPGTRLTVL.

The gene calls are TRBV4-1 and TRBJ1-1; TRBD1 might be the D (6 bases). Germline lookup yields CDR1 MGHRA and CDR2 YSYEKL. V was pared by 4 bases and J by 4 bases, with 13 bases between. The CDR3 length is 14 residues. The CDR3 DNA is TGCGCCAGCAGCCTCGTGGGGGGGCTCACTGAAGCTTTCTTT. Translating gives CASSLVGGLTEAFF.